This passage covers 29 T cell receptor beta chains from one sample sequenced in a study of CD8+ T cells in alopecia areata. cDNA reverse transcribed from extracted RNA served as the sequencing template. Method: immunoSEQ multiplex PCR; TCRdb's copy keeps in-frame clones and lacks some. The table includes 85,000 to 95,000 clones, over 70% detected once. Treatment in this sample: oral pan-JAK inhibitor, 5-10 mg twice daily. The input for sequencing was CD8+ T cells sorted from blood, taken between weeks 43 and 45, from a patient treated with tofacitinib. These receptors came from a human donor with alopecia areata.

The V call is TRBV30, the J call TRBJ2-3, with D perhaps TRBD1 (6 bases). Germline assignment: CDR1 GTSNPN and CDR2 SVGIG (reference sequence). Trimming shortened V by 3 bases and J by 0 bases, and 10 bases separated the two germline ends. The CDR3 is made up of 14 amino acids. The CDR3 loop is CAWSGTQSTDTQYF. The CDR3 coding sequence is TGTGCCTGGAGCGGGACACAAAGCACAGATACGCAGTATTTT. Full variable domain (rest looked up from reference TRBV30 and TRBJ2-3): SQTIHQWPATLVQPVGSPLSLECTVEGTSNPNLYWYRQAAGRGLQLLFYSVGIGQISSEVPQNLSASRPQDRQFILSSKKLLLSDSGFYLCAWSGTQSTDTQYFGPGTRLTVL.

The genes are TRBV5-1 and TRBJ2-2, with TRBD1 as a possible D gene (5 bases). Germline loops: CDR1 SGHRS, CDR2 YFSETQ. Trimming pared 0 bases from V and 5 bases from J, leaving 11 bases between. CDR3 length: 15 residues. The CDR3 DNA follows: TGCGCCAGCAGCTTGGAGCAGGGCGGTACCGGGGAGCTGTTTTTT. Protein: CASSLEQGGTGELFF.

V is TRBV7-3 and J is TRBJ2-1; 7 bases map to TRBD2. This CDR3 has 14 amino acids. Germline assignment: CDR1 SGHTA and CDR2 FQGTGA. V lost 0 bases to trimming and J lost 7 bases; unmatched junction nucleotides: 3. Written as DNA, the CDR3 is TGTGCCAGCAGCTTAACACTAGCGAGGAATGAGCAGTTCTTC. Protein sequence: CASSLTLARNEQFF.

The V call is TRBV7-6, the J call TRBJ2-1; the D call may be TRBD1 or TRBD2 (5 bases each). Per the germline V gene, CDR1 is SGHVS and CDR2 is FNYEAQ. Trimming left V 3 bases short and J 9 bases short, with 27 bases between. This CDR3 spans 18 amino acids. CDR3 in amino acids: CASSLKPTTGAPRGEQFF. DNA of the CDR3: TGTGCCAGCAGCTTGAAACCCACTACAGGAGCCCCTCGGGGTGAGCAGTTCTTC.

V and J are TRBV19 and TRBJ1-1; D might be TRBD1 (6 bases). The CDR3 has 13 residues. Germline-derived CDR1 and CDR2 are LNHDA and SQIVND (reference sequence). Between the trimmed V and J ends, which lost 6 bases and 2 bases, there was a span of 10 bases. The CDR3 loop reads CASRAGDNTEAFF. Here the CDR3 DNA reads TGTGCCAGTAGGGCAGGGGATAACACTGAAGCTTTCTTT. Based on the CDR3 plus reference TRBV19 and TRBJ1-1, the full variable domain is DGGITQSPKYLFRKEGQNVTLSCEQNLNHDAMYWYRQDPGQGLRLIYYSQIVNDFQKGDIAEGYSVSREKKESFPLTVTSAQKNPTAFYLCASRAGDNTEAFFGQGTRLTVV.

The chain joins TRBV4-1 to TRBJ2-3; a possible D gene is TRBD1 (6 bases). The CDR3 is 14 amino acids. Germline V lookup: CDR1 MGHRA, CDR2 YSYEKL. The V gene lost 4 bases and the J gene lost 4 bases, with 12 bases spanning the gap. CDR3 sequence reads: CASSPTQGPDTQYF. CDR3 nucleotide sequence: TGCGCCAGCAGCCCGACACAGGGTCCAGATACGCAGTATTTT.

J is TRBJ2-7 and V is TRBV6-5; D is unresolved. V was shortened by 0 bases and J by 4 bases, with 7 bases between the two germline ends. CDR1 and CDR2 from the germline V gene are MNHEY and SVGAGI. The CDR3 length is 13 residues. CDR3 protein: CASSYSQVYEQYF. The CDR3 bases are TGTGCCAGCAGTTACTCCCAAGTGTACGAGCAGTACTTC.

This clone turned up a few times. The J gene is TRBJ2-3, the V gene TRBV29-1; 12 nucleotides agree with TRBD1. Trimming cost V 6 bases and J 4 bases; bases outside gene matches: 8. The CDR3 sequence is 15 residues long. CDR1 and CDR2 from the germline V gene are SQVTM and ANQGSEA. The CDR3, as DNA: TGCAGCGTGGGGGGACAGGGGGCTAAGGCAGATACGCAGTATTTT. Its translation is CSVGGQGAKADTQYF.

This chain connects TRBV7-9 to TRBJ2-1, with 8 bases matching TRBD2. This CDR3 has 12 amino acids. CDR1 and CDR2 (germline): SEHNR, FQNEAQ (reference sequence). The V segment lost 7 bases and the J segment 6 bases; nucleotides outside the gene matches: 2. This CDR3 is CASTRGGNEQFF. Here the CDR3 DNA reads TGTGCCAGCACCCGGGGGGGCAATGAGCAGTTCTTC. Using reference TRBV7-9 and TRBJ2-1 for the parts outside the CDR3, the full variable domain is DTGVSQNPRHKITKRGQNVTFRCDPISEHNRLYWYRQTLGQGPEFLTYFQNEAQLEKSRLLSDRFSAERPKGSFSTLEIQRTEQGDSAMYLCASTRGGNEQFFGPGTRLTVL.

The rearrangement joins TRBV29-1 to TRBJ2-7; perhaps TRBD1 as D (5 bases). The germline V and J ends were trimmed by 3 bases and 2 bases, with 11 bases remaining between them. Germline-derived CDR1 and CDR2 are SQVTM and ANQGSEA. CDR3 length equals 13 residues. The CDR3 loop reads CSVEGDRAYEQYF. In nucleotides, the CDR3 is TGCAGCGTTGAGGGCGACAGAGCCTACGAGCAGTACTTC.

The chain is built from TRBV4-3 and TRBJ2-5, with D maybe TRBD1 (6 bases). V dropped 1 base and J dropped 2 bases, with 11 bases sitting between them. CDR3 length equals 15 residues. From germline, CDR1 is LGHNA and CDR2 YSLEER. The CDR3 region has the DNA TGCGCCAGCAGCCAAGGCAGGGGAATACAAGAGACCCAGTACTTC. Protein product: CASSQGRGIQETQYF.

The chain employs TRBV4-3 and TRBJ2-1, with a possible D match to TRBD2 (7 bases). Germline CDR1 reads LGHNA; CDR2 reads YSLEER. CDR3 length: 15 residues. V lost 5 bases to trimming and J lost 0 bases, with 11 bases between them. The CDR3 is CASSGGASSYNEQFF. For the CDR3, the DNA is TGCGCCAGCAGCGGGGGGGCGAGCTCCTACAATGAGCAGTTCTTC.

This clone came up a few times. This chain connects TRBV4-3 to TRBJ2-7; TRBD2 matches at 13 bases. The trim removed 0 bases at V and 0 bases at J, leaving 5 bases unmatched. The CDR3 contains 18 residues. Germline-derived CDR1 and CDR2 are LGHNA and YSLEER. In DNA form, the CDR3 reads TGCGCCAGCAGCCAAGATGGGACTAGCGGGGCCAGCTCCTACGAGCAGTACTTC. The encoded protein is CASSQDGTSGASSYEQYF.

The chain combines TRBV7-6 with TRBJ2-7; D remains unclear. CDR1 is SGHVS, CDR2 FNYEAQ, per germline. V lost 4 bases, J lost 5 bases, and 15 bases lay in between. CDR3 length: 14 residues. The chain's CDR3 is CASSSATQDDEQYF. The CDR3 nucleotides read TGTGCCAGCAGCTCTGCGACTCAGGACGACGAGCAGTACTTC. The entire variable domain, with the rest obtained from reference TRBV7-6 and TRBJ2-7, is as follows: GAGVSQSPRYKVTKRGQDVALRCDPISGHVSLYWYRQALGQGPEFLTYFNYEAQQDKSGLPNDRFSAERPEGSISTLTIQRTEQRDSAMYRCASSSATQDDEQYFGPGTRLTVT.

CDR3 residues: CASWSGGEIGYTF. As DNA, the CDR3 is TGTGCCAGCTGGTCAGGGGGCGAAATAGGCTACACCTTC. The chain couples TRBV6-5 to TRBJ1-2; 8 bases match TRBD1. The CDR3 totals 13 residues. J was trimmed by 8 bases and V by 8 bases; bases with no gene match: 10. CDR1 is MNHEY, CDR2 SVGAGI, per germline.

The V gene is TRBV19, the J gene TRBJ1-1, with D perhaps matching TRBD1 (6 bases). From germline, CDR1 is LNHDA and CDR2 SQIVND (reference sequence). The ends were cut back, 5 bases at V and 4 bases at J, with 11 bases in the middle. The length of the CDR3 is 13 residues. CDR3 sequence reads: CASSPTGTTEAFF. CDR3 coding DNA: TGTGCCAGTAGTCCTACAGGGACCACTGAAGCTTTCTTT.

The table lists this clone with a few counts. The rearrangement joins TRBV30 to TRBJ1-1; D is uncertain. The V end was cut by 1 base, the J end by 7 bases, with 10 bases between. Germline values: CDR1 GTSNPN, CDR2 SVGIG (reference sequence). The CDR3 is 12 amino acids. In nucleotides, the CDR3 is TGTGCCTGGAGTGAAGGTTCCTATGAAGCTTTCTTT. Amino acid sequence: CAWSEGSYEAFF.

CDR3: CASSLSGLAHEQYF. In DNA form, the CDR3 reads TGTGCCAGCAGCCTATCGGGACTAGCCCACGAGCAGTACTTC. The chain links TRBV11-2 to TRBJ2-7; 9 bases are shared with TRBD2. Germline V gene sequence: CDR1 SGHAT, CDR2 FQNNGV. This CDR3 is built from 14 residues. J lost 5 bases, V lost 5 bases, and 7 bases had no gene match.

The count of this clone is one. The V and J genes are TRBV29-1 and TRBJ1-2, with D unclear. The V gene lost 7 bases and the J gene lost 1 base, with 13 bases spanning the gap. The CDR3 has 13 residues. Germline-derived CDR1 and CDR2 are SQVTM and ANQGSEA. The CDR3 loop reads CSARVDRNYGYTF. The CDR3 nucleotides read TGCAGCGCCCGAGTGGATCGTAACTATGGCTACACCTTC.

The chain couples TRBV5-1 to TRBJ2-7; the D call may be TRBD1 or TRBD2 (5 bases each). V was pared by 2 bases and J by 3 bases, with 12 bases between. The CDR3 sequence is 14 residues long. CDR1 is SGHRS, CDR2 YFSETQ, per germline. DNA for the CDR3: TGCGCCAGCAGCTTAGCGGACATACACTACGAGCAGTACTTC. This gives the protein CASSLADIHYEQYF.

V and J are TRBV7-3 and TRBJ2-1; 7 positions match TRBD1. There are 14 residues in the CDR3. With V trimmed by 5 bases and J by 6 bases, 7 bases remained unmatched. In germline, CDR1 is SGHTA, CDR2 FQGTGA. The CDR3 coding sequence is TGTGCCAGCAGCCCGCCCGGGACAGTCAATGAGCAGTTCTTC. This gives the protein CASSPPGTVNEQFF.

This clone was counted only a few times. The CDR3 nucleotides are TGTGCCTGGAGGACAGGTTACGGGGCCAACGTCCTGACTTTC. Protein sequence: CAWRTGYGANVLTF. The chain recombines TRBV30 with TRBJ2-6, with D maybe TRBD1 (6 bases). Germline CDR1 and CDR2: GTSNPN and SVGIG (reference sequence). This CDR3 is 14 amino acids long. V was shortened by 3 bases and J by 4 bases, with 10 bases between the two germline ends.

The V and J genes are TRBV30 and TRBJ2-7; 8 bases align to TRBD1. Germline CDR1 and CDR2: GTSNPN and SVGIG (reference sequence). CDR3 length equals 14 residues. Losses at the gene ends were 1 base for V and 5 bases for J; bases not matched to a gene: 7. This CDR3 reads CAWSGDRGTHEQYF. In DNA form, the CDR3 reads TGTGCCTGGAGTGGAGACAGGGGAACCCACGAGCAGTACTTC.

The chain is built from TRBV29-1 and TRBJ2-7; 7 bases align to TRBD2. Trimming took 7 bases from V and 1 from J; bases not matched to a gene: 7. This CDR3 is 13 amino acids long. Germline loops: CDR1 SQVTM, CDR2 ANQGSEA. CDR3 residues: CSGVGGESYEQYF. The CDR3 DNA sequence: TGCAGCGGAGTGGGGGGGGAGTCCTACGAGCAGTACTTC.

This clone counts as medium-sized (0.01 to 0.1%). V is TRBV6-4 and J is TRBJ2-3, with 10 nucleotides matching TRBD1. This CDR3 comprises 14 residues. Germline CDR1 and CDR2: MRHNA and SNTAGT. The V gene end was trimmed by 2 bases and the J gene end by 4 bases; junction bases not matched to a gene: 0. The chain's CDR3 is CASSDGQGADTQYF. The CDR3 bases are TGTGCCAGCAGTGACGGACAGGGGGCAGATACGCAGTATTTT.

The chain recombines TRBV7-2 with TRBJ2-7; 9 bases are shared with TRBD1. Per the germline V gene, CDR1 is SGHTA and CDR2 is FQGNSA. J was trimmed by 6 bases and V by 2 bases; bases with no gene match: 5. This CDR3 is built from 14 residues. The CDR3 sequence is CASSLNRGRLEQYF. The CDR3 region has the DNA TGTGCCAGCAGCTTAAACAGGGGGCGTCTCGAGCAGTACTTC.

The rearrangement joins TRBV9 to TRBJ2-2; tentative D call: TRBD1 (5 bases). The CDR3 spans 15 residues. V was shortened by 3 bases and J by 6 bases, with 15 bases between the two germline ends. Germline V gene sequence: CDR1 SGDLS, CDR2 YYNGEE. CDR3 amino acids: CASSADSPKPGELFF. In DNA, the CDR3 is TGTGCCAGCAGCGCCGACAGTCCAAAGCCCGGGGAGCTGTTTTTT.

This clone was seen a single time. The rearrangement links TRBV5-6 to TRBJ1-5; possibly TRBD1 for D (6 bases). Trimming shortened V by 0 bases and J by 6 bases, and 13 bases separated the two germline ends. The CDR3 extends over 15 amino acids. Germline V CDR1 and CDR2: SGHDT, YYEEEE. CDR3 nucleotide sequence: TGTGCCAGCAGCTTGGCGGGGGGCGTTGGTCAGCCCCAGCATTTT. Amino acid sequence: CASSLAGGVGQPQHF.

This clone appeared a few times. The CDR3 loop is CASSPFGGGASSTDTQYF. DNA for the CDR3: TGTGCCAGCAGCCCCTTTGGCGGGGGGGCCTCTAGCACAGATACGCAGTATTTT. The chain joins TRBV7-9 to TRBJ2-3; 9 bases map to TRBD2. The CDR3 totals 18 residues. Trimming cost V 5 bases and J 0 bases; bases outside gene matches: 12. The germline CDR1 and CDR2 sequences are SEHNR and FQNEAQ (reference sequence).